These 25 T cell receptor beta chains were sequenced from one sample in a study of radiotherapy plus CTLA-4 blockade in lung cancer. The repertoire was sequenced with immunoSEQ multiplex PCR; TCRdb's copy has only in-frame clones and lacks some. The sample lists roughly 73,000 clones, more than 75% occurring once. The specimen comprised peripheral blood, sampled from a patient treated with radiotherapy plus ipilimumab. These receptors all come from a human donor with non-small cell lung cancer that progressed on radiotherapy plus ipilimumab.

This chain joins TRBV30 and TRBJ1-1; the D is unclear. The CDR3 contains 13 residues. Germline V lookup: CDR1 GTSNPN, CDR2 SVGIG (reference sequence). V dropped 2 bases and J dropped 8 bases, with 15 bases sitting between them. CDR3 sequence reads: CAWSHQAAREAFF. The CDR3 DNA reads as TGTGCCTGGAGTCACCAGGCGGCGCGGGAAGCTTTCTTT. The whole variable domain, remainder taken from reference TRBV30 and TRBJ1-1, is SQTIHQWPATLVQPVGSPLSLECTVEGTSNPNLYWYRQAAGRGLQLLFYSVGIGQISSEVPQNLSASRPQDRQFILSSKKLLLSDSGFYLCAWSHQAAREAFFGQGTRLTVV.

This clone was counted once. The chain couples TRBV1 to TRBJ2-1. TRBV1 counts as a pseudogene. The CDR3 length is 15 residues. CDR3 sequence: CTSSQMTRRNNEQFF. CDR3 nucleotide sequence: TGCACCAGCAGCCAAATGACCAGAAGAAACAATGAGCAGTTCTTC.

The CDR3 DNA reads TGTGCCAGCAGCTTGGTAGGAGGGCAGGGCGGGGTAAATGAGCAGTTCTTC. It specifies CASSLVGGQGGVNEQFF. The chain joins TRBV5-6 to TRBJ2-1; D perhaps matches TRBD2 (6 bases). Germline V gene lookup returns CDR1 SGHDT and CDR2 YYEEEE. The CDR3 is made up of 17 amino acids. The ends were cut back, 0 bases at V and 7 bases at J, with 20 bases in the middle.

V gene TRBV27 combines with J gene TRBJ2-1; 14 positions match TRBD2. Germline V lookup: CDR1 MNHEY, CDR2 SMNVEV (reference sequence). The CDR3 consists of 15 residues. V lost 5 bases, J lost 4 bases, and 1 base stayed unmatched. The CDR3 DNA follows: TGTGCCAGCAGTCGGACTAGCGGGGGGTACAATGAGCAGTTCTTC. Amino acid sequence: CASSRTSGGYNEQFF.

The J gene is TRBJ2-2, the V gene TRBV2; no reliable D call. Germline V gene data show CDR1 as SNHLY and CDR2 as FYNNEI. The CDR3 loop spans 14 amino acids. Between the trimmed V and J ends, which lost 6 bases and 1 base, there was a span of 9 bases. DNA for the CDR3: TGTGCCAGCAGGTTACAACAGAACACCGGGGAGCTGTTTTTT. Translated: CASRLQQNTGELFF. The variable domain in full, with the rest retrieved from reference TRBV2 and TRBJ2-2, is EPEVTQTPSHQVTQMGQEVILRCVPISNHLYFYWYRQILGQKVEFLVSFYNNEISEKSEIFDDQFSVERPDGSNFTLKIRSTKLEDSAMYFCASRLQQNTGELFFGEGSRLTVL.

The V gene is TRBV6-1, the J gene TRBJ1-5; D might be TRBD1 (6 bases). This CDR3 has 13 amino acids. Trimming left V 6 bases short and J 6 bases short, with 12 bases between. The V gene's germline CDR1 is MNHNS and CDR2 SASEGT. The CDR3 protein is CASRKQGSQPQHF. Here the CDR3 DNA reads TGTGCCAGCAGGAAACAGGGCTCTCAGCCCCAGCATTTT.

The chain has TRBV6-5 and TRBJ2-2, with D unresolved. The length of the CDR3 is 15 residues. Trimming removed 8 bases from V and 2 bases from J, with 15 bases in between. In germline, CDR1 is MNHEY, CDR2 SVGAGI. DNA for the CDR3: TGTGCCAGCGGGTTTCCATTGGAAAACACCGGGGAGCTGTTTTTT. This translates into CASGFPLENTGELFF.

The chain has TRBV5-6 and TRBJ2-7; D uncertain. CDR1 SGHDT and CDR2 YYEEEE come from the germline V gene. Trimming removed 1 base from V and 0 bases from J, with 5 bases in between. This CDR3 contains 13 residues. In DNA form, the CDR3 reads TGTGCCAGCAGCTTGTTTAACTCCTACGAGCAGTACTTC. Encoded protein: CASSLFNSYEQYF.

The rearrangement links TRBV27 to TRBJ2-1; 9 nucleotides align to TRBD2. The CDR3 totals 15 residues. Looked up from germline, CDR1 is MNHEY and CDR2 is SMNVEV (reference sequence). V lost 4 bases and J lost 7; bases outside the gene matches: 8. CDR3 bases: TGTGCCAGCAGTTCTCCGGGACTAGCTCGGAATGAGCAGTTCTTC. Translation gives CASSSPGLARNEQFF.

This clone was observed a few times. The chain has TRBV5-4 and TRBJ1-4, with a possible D match to TRBD1 (6 bases). Trimming took off 1 base at V and 8 bases at J, with 15 bases between the two ends. The CDR3 contains 15 residues. CDR1 and CDR2 (germline): SGHNT, YYREEE (reference sequence). In nucleotides, the CDR3 is TGTGCCAGCAGCTTGCCCGGGACAAAGGGGGAAAAACTGTTTTTT. The encoded protein is CASSLPGTKGEKLFF.

V usage is TRBV28 and J usage is TRBJ1-5; unclear D gene. The CDR3 has 16 residues. Trimming stripped 7 bases from V and 2 bases from J, with 18 bases between. Germline CDR1 reads MDHEN; CDR2 reads SYDVKM. Written as DNA, the CDR3 is TGTGCCAGCACTAATCATCCCCACGGGGGCAATCAGCCCCAGCATTTT. This translates into CASTNHPHGGNQPQHF.

This clone was detected once. V usage is TRBV28 and J usage is TRBJ2-4; perhaps D is TRBD1 or TRBD2 (5 bases each). The length of the CDR3 is 17 residues. Trimming shortened V by 3 bases and J by 0 bases, and 15 bases separated the two germline ends. Germline assignment: CDR1 MDHEN and CDR2 SYDVKM. The CDR3 sequence is CASSLGVDILAKNIQYF. In DNA form, the CDR3 reads TGTGCCAGCAGTTTGGGGGTTGACATTCTAGCCAAAAACATTCAGTACTTC.

The chain has TRBV30 and TRBJ2-1, with unresolved D. V was trimmed by 0 bases and J by 6 bases, leaving 12 bases between them. The CDR3 runs to 14 residues. Germline CDR1 and CDR2: GTSNPN and SVGIG (reference sequence). The CDR3 loop is CAWSVGELGNEQFF. CDR3 bases: TGTGCCTGGAGTGTTGGGGAATTGGGCAATGAGCAGTTCTTC.

The V call is TRBV11-3, the J call TRBJ2-1; TRBD2 matches at 8 bases. Looked up from germline, CDR1 is SGHNT and CDR2 is YENEEA. V trimming: 5 bases; J trimming: 4 bases; junction bases outside the gene matches: 7. The CDR3 covers 15 residues. Written as DNA, the CDR3 is TGTGCCAGCAGCGAGAGCGGGAGCAGATACAATGAGCAGTTCTTC. This sequence encodes CASSESGSRYNEQFF.

Only a few counts were recorded for this clone. The CDR3 protein is CACNFGGSGSNNEQFF. Here the CDR3 DNA reads TGTGCCTGTAATTTCGGGGGGAGTGGATCTAACAATGAGCAGTTCTTC. The chain combines TRBV30 with TRBJ2-1; 7 bases are a match to TRBD2. The CDR3 contains 16 residues. Germline values: CDR1 GTSNPN, CDR2 SVGIG (reference sequence). Trimming took 6 bases from V and 5 from J; bases not matched to a gene: 16.

This clone was found once. V is TRBV29-1 and J is TRBJ2-1, with 13 bases lining up with TRBD2. The CDR3 contains 17 residues. Germline V gene lookup returns CDR1 SQVTM and CDR2 ANQGSEA. With 8 bases clipped from V and 4 bases from J, the junction kept 14 bases outside the gene matches. Here the CDR3 reads CSIWTSGSPSRYNEQFF. Written as DNA, the CDR3 is TGCAGCATATGGACTAGCGGGAGCCCCAGTCGATACAATGAGCAGTTCTTC.

The chain carries TRBV6-6 and TRBJ1-5; 10 positions match TRBD1. In germline, CDR1 is MNHNY, CDR2 SVGAGI (reference sequence). This CDR3 has 15 amino acids. V lost 8 bases to trimming and J lost 5 bases; unmatched junction nucleotides: 9. CDR3 region: CASRGTGDGDQPQHF. The CDR3 coding sequence is TGTGCCAGCCGGGGGACAGGGGATGGGGATCAGCCCCAGCATTTT.

The chain carries TRBV27 and TRBJ1-3; D is perhaps TRBD1 (6 bases). CDR1 MNHEY and CDR2 SMNVEV come from the germline V gene (reference sequence). The CDR3 length is 14 residues. V was trimmed by 6 bases and J by 2 bases, leaving 11 bases between them. CDR3 loop: CASRAGVAGNTIYF. CDR3 in DNA: TGTGCCAGCAGGGCAGGGGTTGCTGGAAACACCATATATTTT.

This clone was seen a single time. V and J are TRBV6-5 and TRBJ1-4; no firm D call. Trimming left V 0 bases short and J 6 bases short, with 5 bases between. This CDR3 is built from 13 residues. Germline values: CDR1 MNHEY, CDR2 SVGAGI. This chain's CDR3 is CASSYSSHEKLFF. In nucleotides, the CDR3 is TGTGCCAGCAGTTACTCGAGCCATGAAAAACTGTTTTTT.

This chain joins TRBV5-1 and TRBJ2-6; D unclear. The CDR3 runs 16 residues. Trimming cost V 8 bases and J 0 bases, with 15 bases left between them. Germline lookup yields CDR1 SGHRS and CDR2 YFSETQ. The CDR3 DNA reads as TGCGCCAGTATCCTGGGAATTAGCTCTGGGGCCAACGTCCTGACTTTC. Translation: CASILGISSGANVLTF.

The chain is built from TRBV7-3 and TRBJ2-1; tentative D call: TRBD2 (6 bases). Germline-derived CDR1 and CDR2 are SGHTA and FQGTGA. V dropped 5 bases and J dropped 4 bases, with 15 bases sitting between them. The CDR3 totals 15 residues. The CDR3 sequence: CASSPEGAAYNEQFF. CDR3 coding DNA: TGTGCCAGCAGCCCGGAGGGTGCTGCGTACAATGAGCAGTTCTTC. Full variable domain (missing parts from reference TRBV7-3 and TRBJ2-1): GAGVSQTPSNKVTEKGKYVELRCDPISGHTALYWYRQSLGQGPEFLIYFQGTGAADDSGLPNDRFFAVRPEGSVSTLKIQRTERGDSAVYLCASSPEGAAYNEQFFGPGTRLTVL.

V usage is TRBV9 and J usage is TRBJ2-3; 9 nucleotides agree with TRBD2. CDR1 and CDR2 (germline): SGDLS, YYNGEE. The CDR3 has 17 residues. The trim removed 3 bases at V and 5 bases at J, leaving 13 bases unmatched. Here the CDR3 reads CASSGIGIAGVGDTQYF. The CDR3 DNA reads as TGTGCCAGCAGCGGAATTGGGATAGCGGGAGTGGGAGATACGCAGTATTTT. Looking up the rest from reference TRBV9 and TRBJ2-3 gives the full variable domain: DSGVTQTPKHLITATGQRVTLRCSPRSGDLSVYWYQQSLDQGLQFLIQYYNGEERAKGNILERFSAQQFPDLHSELNLSSLELGDSALYFCASSGIGIAGVGDTQYFGPGTRLTVL.

The V call is TRBV5-6, the J call TRBJ2-1; D ambiguous. Germline CDR1 and CDR2: SGHDT and YYEEEE. This CDR3 region has 12 residues. V was trimmed by 5 bases and J by 15 bases, leaving 18 bases between them. DNA for the CDR3: TGTGCCAGCAGTTATAGCAGATTAGGGCTGTTCTTC. It codes for CASSYSRLGLFF.

In its sample, this clone was seen a few times. This sequence joins TRBV18 and TRBJ2-7, with 8 bases fitting TRBD2. Germline V lookup: CDR1 KGHSH, CDR2 LQKENI. Trimming cost V 2 bases and J 1 base; bases outside gene matches: 7. The CDR3 has 16 residues. CDR3 protein: CASSPGRAGGSYEQYF. The DNA for the CDR3 is TGTGCCAGCTCACCAGGGCGTGCGGGAGGTTCCTACGAGCAGTACTTC.

This clone has only one observation. V and J are TRBV7-3 and TRBJ2-7; a possible D gene is TRBD1 (7 bases). This CDR3 is built from 18 residues. Trimming removed 1 base from V and 3 bases from J, with 22 bases in between. Germline V gives CDR1 SGHTA, CDR2 FQGTGA. For the CDR3, the DNA is TGTGCCAGCAGCTTAAAATGCCCCATCCAGGGGGAGGACTACGAGCAGTACGTC. It translates to CASSLKCPIQGEDYEQYV.